These 30 T cell receptor beta chains originate from one sample sequenced in a study of vaccination and CD4 T cells after COVID-19. A single record per CDR3 protein comes from TCRdb applying MiXCR to the PCR reads. The table shows about 15,000 distinct CDR3 sequences, with 69% occurring only once. This sample comprised CD4+ T cells from blood, obtained after SARS-CoV-2 vaccination. These receptors were obtained from a human donor who had recovered from COVID-19.

The gene calls are TRBV7-3 and TRBJ2-3, with D tentatively TRBD1 or TRBD2 (6 bases each). The CDR3 covers 15 residues. V was cut by 5 bases and J by 3 bases, with 15 bases left in between. Germline assignment: CDR1 SGHTA and CDR2 FQGTGA. The CDR3 DNA follows: TGTGCCAGCAGCCCAGGGGCGGGAAGAACAGATACGCAGTATTTT. Protein product: CASSPGAGRTDTQYF.

This clonotype was recorded once. The V call is TRBV24-1, the J call TRBJ2-7; 7 bases agree with TRBD2. This CDR3 has 13 residues. Looked up from germline, CDR1 is KGHDR and CDR2 is SFDVKD. The junction had 9 bases not matched to a gene; V was cut back by 5 bases and J by 9 bases. CDR3 amino acids: CATSGGLPFGQYF. In DNA, the CDR3 is TGTGCCACCAGTGGGGGACTACCCTTTGGGCAGTACTTC.

The chain uses TRBV19 and TRBJ1-2; D uncertain. CDR3 length: 12 amino acids. Per the germline V gene, CDR1 is LNHDA and CDR2 is SQIVND (reference sequence). The germline V and J ends were trimmed by 7 bases and 8 bases, with 14 bases remaining between them. This CDR3 reads CASTGSLSGYTF. The CDR3 nucleotides are TGTGCCAGTACCGGTTCCCTGTCCGGCTACACCTTC.

The V call is TRBV6-1, the J call TRBJ2-6, with D perhaps matching TRBD1 or TRBD2 (5 bases each). Germline loops: CDR1 MNHNS, CDR2 SASEGT. Deletions cut 8 bases from V and 0 bases from J, with 20 bases between. This CDR3 is built from 18 residues. The CDR3, as DNA: TGTGCCAGCCGATTCGGACCGGGACCGTTCTCTGGGGCCAACGTCCTGACTTTC. This encodes CASRFGPGPFSGANVLTF.

The chain joins TRBV4-1 to TRBJ2-2; D possibly corresponds to TRBD1 (6 bases). V gave up 4 bases and J gave up 9 bases, with 9 bases separating them. The CDR3 spans 12 residues. The V gene's germline CDR1 is MGHRA and CDR2 YSYEKL. The CDR3, as DNA: TGCGCCAGCAGCCTACAGGGCCGGGAGCTGTTTTTT. This gives the protein CASSLQGRELFF.

This clonotype was found a few times. V usage is TRBV20-1 and J usage is TRBJ1-4; a weak D match, TRBD1 (5 bases). Deletions cut 0 bases from V and 5 bases from J, with 13 bases between. CDR1 is DFQATT and CDR2 is SNEGSKA in the germline V gene (reference sequence). The CDR3 length is 15 residues. The CDR3 spells CSARDPGVGNEKLFF. The CDR3 DNA reads as TGCAGTGCTAGAGATCCGGGGGTGGGCAATGAAAAACTGTTTTTT.

This chain connects TRBV7-2 to TRBJ2-6; D is ambiguous. Germline V CDR1 and CDR2: SGHTA, FQGNSA. V lost 5 bases and J lost 1, with 6 bases in between. The CDR3 is 14 residues long. CDR3 nucleotides: TGTGCCAGCAGCGACGCATCTGGGGCCAACGTCCTGACTTTC. It encodes CASSDASGANVLTF.

The chain carries TRBV7-2 and TRBJ2-5; D might be TRBD2 (6 bases). Germline lookup yields CDR1 SGHTA and CDR2 FQGNSA. V was trimmed by 3 bases and J by 5 bases, leaving 13 bases between them. The CDR3 extends over 14 amino acids. The CDR3 nucleotides are TGTGCCAGCAGCTTCCTCGGGGGTCGGGAGACCCAGTACTTC. Residues: CASSFLGGRETQYF.

The chain carries TRBV27 and TRBJ1-2, with a possible D match to TRBD1 (5 bases). The V end lost 4 bases, the J end lost 10 bases, and 19 bases lay between the germline ends. CDR3 length: 14 residues. Germline CDR1 reads MNHEY; CDR2 reads SMNVEV (reference sequence). The chain's CDR3 is CASSSVSQGASYTF. The CDR3, as DNA: TGTGCCAGCAGTTCCGTTTCTCAGGGCGCTTCCTACACCTTC.

J is TRBJ2-1 and V is TRBV6-1, with D perhaps matching TRBD1 (5 bases). Germline assignment: CDR1 MNHNS and CDR2 SASEGT. V was cut by 6 bases and J by 6 bases, with 15 bases left in between. The CDR3 loop spans 14 amino acids. The CDR3 bases are TGTGCCAGCAGGCCTTGGGGCCCGGTCAATGAGCAGTTCTTC. It codes for CASRPWGPVNEQFF.

This clonotype showed up just a few times. The chain is built from TRBV20-1 and TRBJ1-5; the D gene is possibly TRBD1 (6 bases). CDR1 DFQATT and CDR2 SNEGSKA come from the germline V gene (reference sequence). CDR3 size: 13 residues. Trimming pared 6 bases from V and 0 bases from J, leaving 9 bases between. CDR3 sequence (DNA): TGCAGTGCAGGACAGACTAGCAATCAGCCCCAGCATTTT. It translates to CSAGQTSNQPQHF.

This clonotype was picked up one time. The gene calls are TRBV10-3 and TRBJ2-1; TRBD2 aligns across 8 bases. This CDR3 comprises 13 residues. Germline V gives CDR1 ENHRY, CDR2 SYGVKD. Losses at the gene ends were 6 bases for V and 5 bases for J; bases not matched to a gene: 3. In DNA, the CDR3 is TGTGCCATCAGAACGACTAGCGACAATGAGCAGTTCTTC. Its translation: CAIRTTSDNEQFF.

This clonotype was counted a single time. The gene calls are TRBV6-2 or TRBV6-3 and TRBJ2-7, with a weak D call TRBD2 (6 bases). The CDR3 is made up of 16 amino acids. V lost 6 bases to trimming and J lost 3 bases, with 21 bases between them. From germline, CDR1 is MNHEY and CDR2 SVGEGT. CDR3: CASSYGDGGKRYEQYF. The DNA for the CDR3 is TGTGCCAGCAGCTACGGGGACGGAGGGAAGCGCTACGAGCAGTACTTC.

This clonotype turned up a few times. V and J are TRBV20-1 and TRBJ1-6; TRBD1 matches 7 bases. Germline lookup yields CDR1 DFQATT and CDR2 SNEGSKA (reference sequence). J lost 7 bases, V lost 6 bases, and 12 bases had no gene match. The CDR3 sequence is 15 residues long. CDR3 sequence reads: CSANHRDSWNSPLHF. For the CDR3, the DNA is TGCAGTGCCAACCATCGGGACAGTTGGAATTCACCCCTCCACTTT.

This clonotype was found a few times. This chain joins TRBV20-1 and TRBJ2-1, with 7 nucleotides matching TRBD2. Germline lookup yields CDR1 DFQATT and CDR2 SNEGSKA (reference sequence). With V trimmed by 3 bases and J by 5 bases, 16 bases remained unmatched. This CDR3 region has 17 residues. CDR3 sequence (DNA): TGCAGTGCTAGTGATCCCATTGTGGGAGGGCCGGACAATGAGCAGTTCTTC. This encodes CSASDPIVGGPDNEQFF.

The chain carries TRBV28 and TRBJ2-7; TRBD2 aligns across 9 bases. Germline V CDR1 and CDR2: MDHEN, SYDVKM. The CDR3 is made up of 14 amino acids. Losses at the gene ends were 5 bases for V and 9 bases for J; bases not matched to a gene: 11. The CDR3 loop is CASSTHSGRNRQYF. CDR3 nucleotide sequence: TGTGCCAGCAGTACACATAGCGGGAGAAATCGGCAGTACTTC.

This clonotype was counted between two and nine times. The CDR3, as DNA: TGTGCCAGCAGCGCTGGACTAGCGGGAGTCAGTAATCAAGAGACCCAGTACTTC. Translating gives CASSAGLAGVSNQETQYF. The J gene is TRBJ2-5, the V gene TRBV9; 13 positions match TRBD2. This CDR3 is built from 18 residues. The V gene end was trimmed by 3 bases and the J gene end by 2 bases; junction bases not matched to a gene: 10. CDR1 and CDR2 from the germline V gene are SGDLS and YYNGEE. Complete variable domain (other parts from reference TRBV9 and TRBJ2-5): DSGVTQTPKHLITATGQRVTLRCSPRSGDLSVYWYQQSLDQGLQFLIQYYNGEERAKGNILERFSAQQFPDLHSELNLSSLELGDSALYFCASSAGLAGVSNQETQYFGPGTRLLVL.

V and J are TRBV30 and TRBJ1-6; 7 bases align to TRBD1. CDR3 length equals 16 residues. Germline CDR1 is GTSNPN and CDR2 is SVGIG (reference sequence). The V and J ends lost 4 bases and 5 bases, in that order; junction bases with no gene match: 11. DNA of the CDR3: TGTGCCTGGAACTCTTGGGGCACAGGGGATAATTCACCCCTCCACTTT. Encoded protein: CAWNSWGTGDNSPLHF.

This clonotype is a singleton in its sample. This chain joins TRBV11-2 and TRBJ1-3, with D hard to call. Looked up from germline, CDR1 is SGHAT and CDR2 is FQNNGV. With 5 bases removed from V and 4 bases from J, the gap between germline ends came to 3 bases. The length of the CDR3 is 11 residues. The CDR3 DNA sequence: TGTGCCAGCAGCCAAGGAAACACCATATATTTT. It translates to CASSQGNTIYF.

The genes are TRBV7-2 and TRBJ2-4; maybe TRBD1 (5 bases). The ends were cut back, 2 bases at V and 0 bases at J, with 23 bases in the middle. The CDR3 covers 20 residues. From germline, CDR1 is SGHTA and CDR2 FQGNSA. DNA for the CDR3: TGTGCCAGCAGCTTAATTTCCTGGGGCCCCAGCAAAATAGCCAAAAACATTCAGTACTTC. Amino acid sequence: CASSLISWGPSKIAKNIQYF. The full variable domain, in which reference TRBV7-2 and TRBJ2-4 provide the parts outside the CDR3, is GAGVSQSPSNKVTEKGKDVELRCDPISGHTALYWYRQSLGQGLEFLIYFQGNSAPDKSGLPSDRFSAERTGGSVSTLTIQRTQQEDSAVYLCASSLISWGPSKIAKNIQYFGAGTRLSVL.

The V call is TRBV19, the J call TRBJ2-7, with 8 bases lining up with TRBD2. The germline CDR1 and CDR2 sequences are LNHDA and SQIVND (reference sequence). The CDR3 has 15 amino acids. Unmatched junction bases numbered 2, after V lost 1 base and J lost 0 bases. CDR3 bases: TGTGCCAGTAGTATAGGGCTAGCGGGCTCCTACGAGCAGTACTTC. It specifies CASSIGLAGSYEQYF.

This clonotype has just a few counts. The chain couples TRBV20-1 to TRBJ2-7; D gene unclear. The CDR3 runs to 14 residues. CDR1 DFQATT and CDR2 SNEGSKA come from the germline V gene (reference sequence). V gave up 1 base and J gave up 7 bases, with 17 bases separating them. The CDR3 coding sequence is TGCAGTGCTAGAGGTCCTGGCGCTCTTGGGGAGCAGTACTTC. Translation gives CSARGPGALGEQYF.

The V and J genes are TRBV7-8 and TRBJ1-1; tentative D call: TRBD1 (6 bases). There are 20 residues in the CDR3. CDR1 and CDR2 (germline): SGHVS, FQNEAQ. With 9 bases removed from V and 0 bases from J, the gap between germline ends came to 32 bases. The CDR3 DNA sequence: TGTGCCAGTCGTAAGGGGCGGGGGGCGAGAAACACTGGGGTGAACACTGAAGCTTTCTTT. Its translation: CASRKGRGARNTGVNTEAFF.

V is TRBV11-2 and J is TRBJ2-7, with 9 bases lining up with TRBD2. This CDR3 region has 17 residues. Unmatched junction bases numbered 16, after V lost 5 bases and J lost 5 bases. Germline-derived CDR1 and CDR2 are SGHAT and FQNNGV. The chain's CDR3 is CASSHRASGTGQDEQYF. The CDR3 DNA follows: TGTGCCAGCAGCCATCGCGCTAGCGGGACGGGGCAGGACGAGCAGTACTTC.

Only a few counts were recorded for this clonotype. The rearrangement uses TRBV12-3 or TRBV12-4 and TRBJ1-5, with 10 bases aligning to TRBD1. Trimming took 4 bases from V and 10 from J; bases not matched to a gene: 22. This CDR3 spans 19 amino acids. CDR3 protein: CASSSARTGGFPLVRPQHF. The CDR3 region has the DNA TGTGCCAGCAGTTCCGCCCGGACAGGGGGTTTTCCGCTAGTACGACCCCAGCATTTT.

V gene TRBV12-3 or TRBV12-4 combines with J gene TRBJ2-4; no definite D call. CDR3 length: 11 amino acids. The V and J ends lost 5 bases and 7 bases respectively, with 6 bases between them. CDR3 coding DNA: TGTGCCAGCAGTCTGATCAACATTCAGTACTTC. Translated: CASSLINIQYF.

CDR3: CASSYGGSNQPQHF. CDR3 nucleotide sequence: TGTGCCAGCAGTTACGGCGGGAGCAATCAGCCCCAGCATTTT. This chain links TRBV6-5 with TRBJ1-5; D uncertain. V was pared by 2 bases and J by 1 base, with 6 bases between. Germline-derived CDR1 and CDR2 are MNHEY and SVGAGI. This CDR3 is 14 amino acids long.

The chain links TRBV2 to TRBJ2-1, with a weak D call TRBD2 (5 bases). This CDR3 has 14 residues. Germline values: CDR1 SNHLY, CDR2 FYNNEI. V lost 5 bases, J lost 7 bases, and 15 bases lay in between. This CDR3 is CASSSGASFNEQFF. CDR3 nucleotides: TGTGCCAGCAGTTCAGGAGCTAGCTTTAATGAGCAGTTCTTC.

The V call is TRBV6-2 or TRBV6-3, the J call TRBJ2-5, with 9 bases identical to TRBD1. The germline V gene encodes CDR1 MNHEY and CDR2 SVGEGT. Unmatched junction bases numbered 9, after V lost 5 bases and J lost 5 bases. This CDR3 is 15 amino acids long. The CDR3 spells CASSTQGQGWETQYF. The CDR3 region has the DNA TGTGCCAGCAGTACCCAAGGACAGGGGTGGGAGACCCAGTACTTC.

This chain links TRBV4-1 with TRBJ2-5; 16 bases map to TRBD2. Germline CDR1 MGHRA, CDR2 YSYEKL. This CDR3 has 20 residues. The V gene end was trimmed by 4 bases and the J gene end by 4 bases; junction bases not matched to a gene: 15. CDR3: CASSPMGLAGGPVMVETQYF. The CDR3 DNA sequence: TGCGCCAGCAGCCCGATGGGACTAGCGGGAGGGCCCGTTATGGTAGAGACCCAGTACTTC.